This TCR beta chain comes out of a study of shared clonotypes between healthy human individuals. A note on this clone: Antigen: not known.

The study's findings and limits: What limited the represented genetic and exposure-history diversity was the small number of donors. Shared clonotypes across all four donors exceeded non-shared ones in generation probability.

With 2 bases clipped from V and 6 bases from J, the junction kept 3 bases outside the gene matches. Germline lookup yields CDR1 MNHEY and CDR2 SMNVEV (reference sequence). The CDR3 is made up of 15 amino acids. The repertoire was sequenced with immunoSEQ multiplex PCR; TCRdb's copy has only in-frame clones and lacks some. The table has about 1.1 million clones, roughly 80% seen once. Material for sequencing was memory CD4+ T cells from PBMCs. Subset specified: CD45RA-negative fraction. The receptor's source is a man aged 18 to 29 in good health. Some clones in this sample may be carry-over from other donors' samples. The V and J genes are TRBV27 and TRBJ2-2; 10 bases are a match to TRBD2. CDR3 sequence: CASSLGLAGAGELFF. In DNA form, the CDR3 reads TGTGCCAGCAGTTTAGGGCTAGCGGGAGCCGGGGAGCTGTTTTTT.